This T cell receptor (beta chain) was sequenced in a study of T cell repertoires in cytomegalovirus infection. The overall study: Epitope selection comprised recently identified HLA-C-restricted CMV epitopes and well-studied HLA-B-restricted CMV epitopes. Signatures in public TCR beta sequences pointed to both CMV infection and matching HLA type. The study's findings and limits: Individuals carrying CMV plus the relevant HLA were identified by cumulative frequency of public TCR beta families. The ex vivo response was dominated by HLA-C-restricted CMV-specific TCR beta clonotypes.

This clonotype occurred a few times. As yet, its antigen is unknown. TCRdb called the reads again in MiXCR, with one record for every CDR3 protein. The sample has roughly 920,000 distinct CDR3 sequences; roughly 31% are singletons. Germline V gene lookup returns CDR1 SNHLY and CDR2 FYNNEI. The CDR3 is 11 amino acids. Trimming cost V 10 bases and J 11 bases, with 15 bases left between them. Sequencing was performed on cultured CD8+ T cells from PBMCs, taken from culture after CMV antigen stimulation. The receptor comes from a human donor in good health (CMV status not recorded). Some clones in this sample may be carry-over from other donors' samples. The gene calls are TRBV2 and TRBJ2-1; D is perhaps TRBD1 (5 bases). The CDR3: CATFIREQQFF. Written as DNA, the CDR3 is TGTGCCACCTTTATCAGGGAACAGCAGTTCTTC.